Listed below are T cell receptor beta chains from one sample, sequenced in a study of blood T cells in healthy people across ages. TCRdb redid the calling of the 5' RACE reads with MiXCR, one entry per CDR3 protein. This repertoire shows about 970,000 distinct CDR3 sequences, roughly 47% found once; its top ten account for over 20%. Specimen: blood. Receptor source: a woman aged 60-75 years in good health. Both conserved end residues are part of each CDR3. Fields, in order: clone size, V gene, D gene, J gene, CDR3 protein, CDR3 DNA. D genes are given only for firm matches. Clone size appears in some rows only: once, few, many, or a class for an expanded clone.

size: .; V: TRBV27; D: .; J: TRBJ2-7; CDR3: CASSLMAELSYEQYF; DNA: TGTGCCAGCAGTTTAATGGCAGAGCTCTCCTACGAGCAGTACTTC
size: .; V: TRBV21-1; D: .; J: TRBJ2-3; CDR3: CASNGLAGHPRTDTQYF; DNA: TGTGCCAGCAACGGACTAGCGGGCCACCCACGCACAGATACGCAGTATTTT
size: .; V: TRBV3-1; D: .; J: TRBJ2-7; CDR3: CASSQTSRHGQYF; DNA: TGTGCCAGCAGCCAGACATCACGGCACGGGCAGTACTTC
size: few; V: TRBV4-3; D: .; J: TRBJ2-6; CDR3: CASSQEFGISGANVLTF; DNA: TGCGCCAGCAGCCAAGAATTTGGGATCTCTGGGGCCAACGTCCTGACTTTC
size: once; V: TRBV7-9; D: .; J: TRBJ1-2; CDR3: CASSRGEGPSNYGYTF; DNA: TGTGCCAGCAGTCGAGGGGAGGGGCCGTCTAACTATGGCTACACCTTC
size: .; V: TRBV4-1; D: .; J: TRBJ2-5; CDR3: CASSKEVVWTQYF; DNA: TGCGCCAGCAGCAAAGAAGTGGTGTGGACCCAGTACTTC
size: .; V: TRBV29-1; D: TRBD2; J: TRBJ2-1; CDR3: CSVVGRGMSYNEQFF; DNA: TGCAGCGTTGTTGGGAGGGGAATGTCCTACAATGAGCAGTTCTTC
size: .; V: TRBV5-1; D: TRBD2; J: TRBJ2-2; CDR3: CASSPTSVPGELFF; DNA: TGCGCCAGCAGCCCCACTAGCGTCCCCGGGGAGCTGTTTTTT
size: .; V: TRBV28; D: .; J: TRBJ2-5; CDR3: CASWTAKRRETQYF; DNA: TGTGCCAGTTGGACGGCTAAAAGGCGAGAGACCCAGTACTTC
size: few; V: TRBV6-6; D: .; J: TRBJ2-6; CDR3: CASSRTGISGANVLTF; DNA: TGTGCCAGCAGCCGAACAGGGATCTCTGGGGCCAACGTCCTGACTTTC
size: .; V: TRBV7-2; D: TRBD2; J: TRBJ2-3; CDR3: CASSLRASGSLIPTDTQYF; DNA: TGTGCCAGCAGCTTACGGGCTAGCGGGAGCCTCATACCCACAGATACGCAGTATTTT
size: .; V: TRBV6-5; D: TRBD1; J: TRBJ2-4; CDR3: CASSRTGGRKYIQYF; DNA: TGTGCCAGCAGTCGTACAGGGGGAAGGAAATACATTCAGTACTTC
size: .; V: TRBV7-2; D: .; J: TRBJ2-5; CDR3: CASSLRRGNQETQYF; DNA: TGTGCCAGCAGCCTCCGTCGGGGGAACCAAGAGACCCAGTACTTC
size: .; V: TRBV4-1; D: .; J: TRBJ1-1; CDR3: CASSRPIPPEAFF; DNA: TGCGCCAGCAGCCGACCCATTCCCCCTGAAGCTTTCTTT
size: few; V: TRBV4-2; D: TRBD2; J: TRBJ2-3; CDR3: CASSPTAAGVRGDTQYF; DNA: TGTGCCAGCAGCCCAACCGCTGCGGGAGTGCGTGGAGATACGCAGTATTTT
size: few; V: TRBV4-3; D: TRBD2; J: TRBJ2-3; CDR3: CASSQDMTSGITDTQYF; DNA: TGCGCCAGCAGCCAAGATATGACTAGCGGGATCACAGATACGCAGTATTTT
size: few; V: TRBV5-1; D: TRBD1; J: TRBJ2-5; CDR3: CASIPTGGLETQYF; DNA: TGCGCCAGCATCCCAACAGGGGGCTTAGAGACCCAGTACTTC
size: .; V: TRBV4-1; D: TRBD2; J: TRBJ2-1; CDR3: CASSPTTLAGKHDEQFF; DNA: TGCGCCAGCAGCCCTACTACGCTAGCGGGCAAACACGATGAGCAGTTCTTC
size: few; V: TRBV7-9; D: TRBD2; J: TRBJ2-1; CDR3: CASSSGTSGKKTGDEQFF; DNA: TGTGCCAGCAGCTCAGGGACTAGCGGGAAAAAAACGGGCGATGAGCAGTTCTTC
size: few; V: TRBV4-2; D: TRBD2; J: TRBJ2-5; CDR3: CASSQEGGLAGGTYNEQYF; DNA: TGTGCCAGCAGCCAAGAGGGGGGACTAGCGGGAGGTACCTACAATGAGCAGTACTTC
size: .; V: TRBV4-2; D: .; J: TRBJ2-7; CDR3: CASSQDVTGGAYEQYF; DNA: TGTGCCAGCAGCCAAGATGTTACAGGGGGGGCCTACGAGCAGTACTTC
size: many; V: TRBV19; D: TRBD1; J: TRBJ2-7; CDR3: CASSSRTGTYEQYF; DNA: TGTGCCAGCAGCTCACGGACAGGGACCTACGAGCAGTACTTC
size: .; V: TRBV7-2; D: .; J: TRBJ2-7; CDR3: CASSDLGLYSYEQYF; DNA: TGTGCCAGCAGCGACCTCGGGCTGTACTCCTACGAGCAGTACTTC
size: .; V: TRBV20-1; D: TRBD1; J: TRBJ2-7; CDR3: CSAGPGQGNEQYF; DNA: TGCAGTGCTGGGCCGGGACAGGGCAACGAGCAGTACTTC
size: few; V: TRBV29-1; D: .; J: TRBJ1-2; CDR3: CSVTGSQGYTF; DNA: TGCAGCGTCACAGGGTCTCAAGGCTACACCTTC
size: once; V: TRBV7-2; D: TRBD1; J: TRBJ2-7; CDR3: CAGSAGTGREQSF; DNA: TGTGCCGGCAGCGCCGGGACAGGGCGTGAGCAGTCCTTC
size: few; V: TRBV11-2; D: TRBD1; J: TRBJ2-1; CDR3: CASSPGQGGGNEQFF; DNA: TGTGCCAGCAGCCCCGGACAGGGAGGAGGCAATGAGCAGTTCTTC
size: .; V: TRBV7-8; D: .; J: TRBJ2-7; CDR3: CASSLAWDSRYEQYF; DNA: TGTGCCAGCAGCTTAGCTTGGGACTCAAGATACGAGCAGTACTTC
size: .; V: TRBV7-9; D: .; J: TRBJ2-5; CDR3: CASSKIKQGQLTGGEQYF; DNA: TGTGCCAGCAGCAAGATCAAACAAGGACAGCTGACCGGAGGGGAGCAGTACTTC
size: once; V: TRBV28; D: TRBD1; J: TRBJ2-1; CDR3: CASSLGRGRVNEQFF; DNA: TGTGCCAGCAGTTTAGGCAGGGGGCGCGTCAATGAGCAGTTCTTC
size: few; V: TRBV4-2; D: TRBD2; J: TRBJ2-5; CDR3: CASTEGAGEGPETQYF; DNA: TGTGCCAGCACCGAAGGGGCGGGAGAGGGTCCAGAGACCCAGTACTTC
size: .; V: TRBV18; D: TRBD1; J: TRBJ1-2; CDR3: CASSPPGQGMSGYTF; DNA: TGTGCCAGCTCACCACCGGGACAGGGGATGAGTGGCTACACCTTC
size: .; V: TRBV27; D: TRBD1; J: TRBJ2-7; CDR3: CASGTGVIYEQYF; DNA: TGTGCCAGCGGGACAGGGGTTATCTACGAGCAGTACTTC
size: few; V: TRBV28; D: .; J: TRBJ2-7; CDR3: CASSRGAPGDEQYF; DNA: TGTGCCAGCAGTCGGGGGGCGCCGGGGGACGAGCAGTACTTC
size: .; V: TRBV7-6; D: TRBD1; J: TRBJ2-7; CDR3: CASSPLQGASYEQYF; DNA: TGTGCCAGCAGCCCCCTTCAGGGGGCTTCCTACGAGCAGTACTTC
size: .; V: TRBV3-1; D: TRBD2; J: TRBJ2-7; CDR3: CASTAPGTSGRGYEQYF; DNA: TGTGCCAGCACCGCACCCGGGACTAGCGGAAGGGGCTACGAGCAGTACTTC
size: .; V: TRBV3-1; D: TRBD2; J: TRBJ2-5; CDR3: CASSQDLASGQETQYF; DNA: TGTGCCAGCAGCCAAGATCTTGCTAGCGGGCAAGAGACCCAGTACTTC
size: .; V: TRBV30; D: .; J: TRBJ2-1; CDR3: CAWSGNRVYNEQFF; DNA: TGTGCCTGGAGTGGGAATCGAGTCTACAATGAGCAGTTCTTC
size: .; V: TRBV20-1; D: .; J: TRBJ1-2; CDR3: CSARGDRVYGYTF; DNA: TGCAGTGCTAGAGGTGACAGAGTCTATGGCTACACCTTC
size: .; V: TRBV5-1; D: .; J: TRBJ2-3; CDR3: CASSFRGYTTTDTQYF; DNA: TGCGCCAGCAGCTTTCGAGGATACACGACCACAGATACGCAGTATTTT
size: few; V: TRBV29-1; D: TRBD2; J: TRBJ2-3; CDR3: CSVDSGPSTDTQYF; DNA: TGCAGCGTTGATAGCGGGCCGAGCACAGATACGCAGTATTTT
size: .; V: TRBV7-2; D: .; J: TRBJ2-5; CDR3: CASSFRGYNEQYF; DNA: TGTGCCAGCAGCTTCCGGGGATACAATGAGCAGTACTTC
size: .; V: TRBV12-3/TRBV12-4; D: .; J: TRBJ2-5; CDR3: CASSFPSPMLYF; DNA: TGTGCCAGCAGTTTCCCCAGCCCCATGTTGTACTTC
size: once; V: TRBV6-6; D: TRBD2; J: TRBJ2-7; CDR3: CASSSPQRERDEQYF; DNA: TGTGCCAGCAGCTCCCCCCAGCGGGAGAGGGACGAGCAGTACTTC
size: few; V: TRBV20-1; D: .; J: TRBJ2-7; CDR3: CSARGLSEQYF; DNA: TGCAGTGCCCGGGGGTTGAGTGAGCAGTACTTC
size: .; V: TRBV27; D: TRBD2; J: TRBJ2-1; CDR3: CASKTKGTSGRQAGNEQFF; DNA: TGTGCCAGCAAAACCAAAGGGACTAGCGGGAGACAGGCGGGAAATGAGCAGTTCTTC
size: .; V: TRBV5-1; D: TRBD2; J: TRBJ2-3; CDR3: CASSLEREQDTQYF; DNA: TGCGCCAGCAGCTTGGAGCGGGAGCAAGATACGCAGTATTTT
size: .; V: TRBV30; D: .; J: TRBJ2-7; CDR3: CAWGTLRAYEQYF; DNA: TGTGCCTGGGGGACTTTAAGGGCCTACGAGCAGTACTTC
size: .; V: TRBV20-1; D: .; J: TRBJ1-1; CDR3: CSAREGGSLTEAFF; DNA: TGCAGTGCGAGGGAGGGGGGCTCGCTCACTGAAGCTTTCTTT
size: .; V: TRBV4-2; D: TRBD2; J: TRBJ2-7; CDR3: CASSPQDGGEQYF; DNA: TGTGCCAGCAGCCCTCAGGACGGGGGGGAGCAGTACTTC
size: few; V: TRBV5-5; D: .; J: TRBJ2-3; CDR3: CASSFWAAADTQYF; DNA: TGTGCCAGCAGCTTCTGGGCGGCCGCCGATACGCAGTATTTT
size: .; V: TRBV5-1; D: .; J: TRBJ2-7; CDR3: CASSLDVRNYEQYF; DNA: TGCGCCAGCAGCTTGGATGTCCGAAACTACGAGCAGTACTTC
size: .; V: TRBV30; D: .; J: TRBJ1-5; CDR3: CAWSAIDSDRQPQHF; DNA: TGTGCCTGGAGTGCCATAGATAGCGACAGGCAGCCCCAGCATTTT
size: .; V: TRBV29-1; D: .; J: TRBJ2-4; CDR3: CSVTTPGNIQYF; DNA: TGCAGCGTAACGACCCCAGGGAACATTCAGTACTTC
size: .; V: TRBV20-1; D: TRBD2; J: TRBJ2-5; CDR3: CSASSGSIHETQYF; DNA: TGCAGTGCTAGCAGCGGGAGTATCCATGAGACCCAGTACTTC
size: .; V: TRBV7-2; D: .; J: TRBJ2-2; CDR3: CASSSFTDNTGELFF; DNA: TGTGCCAGCAGCTCCTTTACCGATAACACCGGGGAGCTGTTTTTT
size: .; V: TRBV10-1; D: .; J: TRBJ2-7; CDR3: CASRDTPNSYEQYF; DNA: TGCGCCAGCAGGGACACCCCGAACTCCTACGAGCAGTACTTC
size: .; V: TRBV4-2; D: TRBD1; J: TRBJ1-4; CDR3: CASSQDQGAGEKLFF; DNA: TGTGCCAGCAGCCAGGACCAGGGGGCGGGGGAAAAACTGTTTTTT
size: .; V: TRBV7-3; D: .; J: TRBJ2-7; CDR3: CASSAGRSSYEQYF; DNA: TGTGCCAGCAGCGCGGGACGGAGCTCCTACGAGCAGTACTTC